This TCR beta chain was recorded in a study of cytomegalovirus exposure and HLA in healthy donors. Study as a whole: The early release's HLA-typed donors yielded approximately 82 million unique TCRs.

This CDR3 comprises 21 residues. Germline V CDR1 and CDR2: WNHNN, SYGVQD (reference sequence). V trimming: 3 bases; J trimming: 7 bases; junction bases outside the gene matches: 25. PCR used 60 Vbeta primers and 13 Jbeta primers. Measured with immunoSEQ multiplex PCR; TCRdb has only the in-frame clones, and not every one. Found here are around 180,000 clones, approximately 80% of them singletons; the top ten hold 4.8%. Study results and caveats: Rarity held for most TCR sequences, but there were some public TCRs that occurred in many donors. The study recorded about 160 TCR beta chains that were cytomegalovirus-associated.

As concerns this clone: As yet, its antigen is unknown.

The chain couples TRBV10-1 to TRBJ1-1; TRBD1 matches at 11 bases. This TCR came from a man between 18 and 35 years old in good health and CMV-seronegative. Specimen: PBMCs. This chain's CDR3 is CASSDVFEPILGQGEFGEAFF. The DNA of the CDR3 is TGCGCCAGCAGTGATGTTTTCGAACCAATCCTGGGACAGGGGGAATTTGGTGAAGCTTTCTTT.